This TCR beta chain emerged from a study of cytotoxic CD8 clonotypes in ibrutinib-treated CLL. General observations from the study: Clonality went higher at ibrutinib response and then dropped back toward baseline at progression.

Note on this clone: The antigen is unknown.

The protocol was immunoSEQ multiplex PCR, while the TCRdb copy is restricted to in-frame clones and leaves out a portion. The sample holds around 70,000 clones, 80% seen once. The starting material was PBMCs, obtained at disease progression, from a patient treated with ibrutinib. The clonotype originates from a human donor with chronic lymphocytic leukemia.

This CDR3 reads CASSHATTGNTGELFF. The CDR3 DNA is TGCGCCAGCAGCCATGCTACGACAGGAAACACCGGGGAGCTGTTTTTT. V usage is TRBV4-1 and J usage is TRBJ2-2; TRBD1 is a possible D gene (6 bases). The CDR3 contains 16 residues. CDR1 and CDR2 from the germline V gene are MGHRA and YSYEKL. V was clipped by 3 bases and J by 2 bases, with 13 bases between them.